These 14 T cell receptor beta chains came from one sample sequenced in a study of cytomegalovirus exposure and HLA in healthy donors. PCR employed 60 Vbeta and 13 Jbeta primers. This table comes from immunoSEQ multiplex PCR, and its TCRdb copy is limited to in-frame clones, with some not included. The data hold around 190,000 clones, with around 75% observed a single time. The sequenced material came from PBMCs. The receptors were gathered from a woman aged 30 to 39 in good health and CMV-seropositive.

There are a few counts of this clone. The CDR3 loop reads CASSLGGVGETQYF. CDR3 bases: TGTGCCAGCAGTTTAGGAGGGGTAGGGGAGACCCAGTACTTC. This sequence joins TRBV28 and TRBJ2-5; weak D call: TRBD2 (6 bases). Trimming took off 2 bases at V and 5 bases at J, with 12 bases between the two ends. Germline V gene data show CDR1 as MDHEN and CDR2 as SYDVKM. The CDR3 totals 14 residues. The full variable domain, with the rest looked up from reference TRBV28 and TRBJ2-5, is DVKVTQSSRYLVKRTGEKVFLECVQDMDHENMFWYRQDPGLGLRLIYFSYDVKMKEKGDIPEGYSVSREKKERFSLILESASTNQTSMYLCASSLGGVGETQYFGPGTRLLVL.

The CDR3 DNA sequence: TGTGCCACCAGCAGAGGACAGGGGACTTATGGCTACACCTTC. Residues: CATSRGQGTYGYTF. This chain connects TRBV15 to TRBJ1-2; 8 bases agree with TRBD1. CDR3 length: 14 residues. J gave up 5 bases and V 1 base, and 3 bases lay outside the gene matches. Germline V gene sequence: CDR1 LNHNV, CDR2 YYDKDF (reference sequence).

This chain links TRBV7-9 with TRBJ2-3; 8 bases align to TRBD1. The length of the CDR3 is 17 residues. The V gene end was trimmed by 3 bases and the J gene end by 2 bases; junction bases not matched to a gene: 10. CDR1 and CDR2 from the germline V gene are SEHNR and FQNEAQ (reference sequence). The CDR3 DNA reads TGTGCCAGCAGCTTTCTCCGGACAGGGCCTACCACAGATACGCAGTATTTT. Translation gives CASSFLRTGPTTDTQYF.

The chain couples TRBV5-1 to TRBJ2-7; 7 nucleotides match TRBD1. Unmatched junction bases numbered 2, after V lost 4 bases and J lost 1 base. This CDR3 is built from 13 residues. Germline CDR1 is SGHRS and CDR2 is YFSETQ. In nucleotides, the CDR3 is TGCGCCAGCAGCCAGACAGGGTCCTACGAGCAGTACTTC. Protein product: CASSQTGSYEQYF.

The chain carries TRBV2 and TRBJ2-5; D may be TRBD1 (5 bases). V gave up 8 bases and J gave up 2 bases, with 18 bases separating them. Germline CDR1 is SNHLY and CDR2 is FYNNEI. This CDR3 is built from 15 residues. CDR3 sequence: CASAPQRTSQETQYF. DNA for the CDR3: TGTGCCAGCGCACCCCAAAGGACATCACAAGAGACCCAGTACTTC.

The chain couples TRBV10-1 to TRBJ1-4, with 7 bases aligning to TRBD1. This CDR3 has 15 amino acids. The germline gives CDR1 WNHNN, CDR2 SYGVQD (reference sequence). Germline trimming cut 3 bases from V and 7 bases from J; bases unmatched to any gene: 8. CDR3 in DNA: TGCGCCAGCAGTGACCTAACAGGGGAGAGTGAAAAACTGTTTTTT. It is translated as CASSDLTGESEKLFF.

The chain employs TRBV6-4 and TRBJ2-3; D call uncertain. This CDR3 comprises 13 residues. V shed 4 bases and J shed 0 bases, with 5 bases lying between them. CDR1 and CDR2 from the germline V gene are MRHNA and SNTAGT. The chain's CDR3 is CASSGVSTDTQYF. Written as DNA, the CDR3 is TGTGCCAGCAGTGGCGTTAGCACAGATACGCAGTATTTT.

The chain joins TRBV10-3 to TRBJ2-1; 8 nucleotides line up with TRBD2. CDR1 and CDR2 (germline): ENHRY, SYGVKD. V dropped 11 bases and J dropped 7; count of bases not matched to a gene: 13. The CDR3 length is 14 residues. CDR3: CASGQVAGNNEQFF. For the CDR3, the DNA is TGTGCCTCCGGTCAAGTAGCGGGAAATAATGAGCAGTTCTTC.

The rearrangement links TRBV28 to TRBJ2-1, with TRBD1 identical over 8 bases. Losses at the gene ends were 8 bases for V and 8 bases for J; bases not matched to a gene: 11. CDR3 length: 14 residues. Germline V gene sequence: CDR1 MDHEN, CDR2 SYDVKM. The CDR3 sequence is CASQQGEITHEQFF. The CDR3, as DNA: TGTGCCAGCCAACAGGGGGAAATTACCCATGAGCAGTTCTTC.

This rearrangement joins TRBV5-6 to TRBJ2-1; the D gene is possibly TRBD2 (5 bases). Germline V lookup: CDR1 SGHDT, CDR2 YYEEEE. Trimming left V 5 bases short and J 8 bases short, with 11 bases between. The CDR3 covers 12 residues. DNA for the CDR3: TGTGCCAGCAGGTTTTTCGGGGATGAGCAGTTCTTC. Translating it yields CASRFFGDEQFF.

This rearrangement joins TRBV7-2 to TRBJ1-2; weak D call: TRBD1 (5 bases). The V end was cut by 2 bases, the J end by 8 bases, with 21 bases between. The CDR3 spans 16 residues. Per germline, CDR1 SGHTA and CDR2 FQGNSA. The CDR3 sequence is CASSLHGLLGGAGYTF. The CDR3 coding sequence is TGTGCCAGCAGCTTACACGGTCTCCTGGGAGGGGCGGGCTACACCTTC.

V is TRBV7-8 and J is TRBJ2-7; D is perhaps TRBD1 (6 bases). This CDR3 has 14 amino acids. CDR1 is SGHVS, CDR2 FQNEAQ, per germline. V was cut by 5 bases and J by 4 bases, with 15 bases left in between. The CDR3 loop is CASSGAGTSYEQYF. CDR3 sequence (DNA): TGTGCCAGCAGCGGGGCCGGGACATCTTACGAGCAGTACTTC.

The chain uses TRBV21-1 and TRBJ1-2. TRBV21-1 is assigned pseudogene status. The CDR3 length is 16 residues. The CDR3 bases are TGTGCCAGCAGCAAACCCTGGTTCGGGACTAACTATGGCTACACCTTC. It yields the protein CASSKPWFGTNYGYTF.

This chain joins TRBV2 and TRBJ2-2; TRBD1 aligns across 7 bases. The germline V gene has CDR1 SNHLY and CDR2 FYNNEI. J lost 0 bases, V lost 3 bases, and 10 bases had no gene match. The CDR3 runs 18 residues. This CDR3 reads CASSDPGQVNSNTGELFF. The DNA of the CDR3 is TGTGCCAGCAGTGACCCCGGACAGGTGAACTCGAACACCGGGGAGCTGTTTTTT.